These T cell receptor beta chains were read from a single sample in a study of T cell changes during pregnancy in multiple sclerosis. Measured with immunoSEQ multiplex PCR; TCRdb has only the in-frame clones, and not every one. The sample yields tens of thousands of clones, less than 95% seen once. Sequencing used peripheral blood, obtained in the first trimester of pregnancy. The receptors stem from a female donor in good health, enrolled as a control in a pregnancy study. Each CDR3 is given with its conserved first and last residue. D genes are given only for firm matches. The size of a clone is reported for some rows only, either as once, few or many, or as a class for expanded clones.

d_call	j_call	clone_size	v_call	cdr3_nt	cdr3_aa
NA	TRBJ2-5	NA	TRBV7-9	TGTGCCAGCAGCCCACAGAGGGCCGGCGTAGAGACCCAGTACTTC	CASSPQRAGVETQYF
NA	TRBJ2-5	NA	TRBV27	TGTGCCAGCAGCCTAGACCGCGAGACCCAGTACTTC	CASSLDRETQYF
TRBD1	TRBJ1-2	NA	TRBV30	TGTGCCTGGAAGATCGGACAGGGGGCCTATGGCTACACCTTC	CAWKIGQGAYGYTF
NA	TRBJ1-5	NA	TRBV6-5	TGTGCCAGCAACCCCGTGGACAGTAATCAGCCCCAGCATTTT	CASNPVDSNQPQHF
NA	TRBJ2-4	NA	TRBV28	TGTGCCAGCAGTTTGGGAGGAAACATTCAGTACTTC	CASSLGGNIQYF
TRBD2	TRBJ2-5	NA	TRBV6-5	TGTGCCAGCAGAAAAGCGGGAGCCAACCGGGAGACCCAGTACTTC	CASRKAGANRETQYF
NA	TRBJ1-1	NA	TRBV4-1	TGCGCCAGCAGCCAGGCGCCACTGTCGGAGTACACTGAAGCTTTCTTT	CASSQAPLSEYTEAFF
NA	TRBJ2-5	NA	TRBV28	TGTGCCAGCAGTTTTGGCAGGGGCTTCCAACAAGAGACCCAGTACTTC	CASSFGRGFQQETQYF
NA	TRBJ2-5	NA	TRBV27	TGTGCCAGCAACCCAGGAGGCAAGCAAGAGACCCAGTACTTC	CASNPGGKQETQYF
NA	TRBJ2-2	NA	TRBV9	TGTGCCAGCAGCGTCCTGGACAGATCCACCGGGGAGCTGTTTTTT	CASSVLDRSTGELFF
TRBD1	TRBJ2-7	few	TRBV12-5	TGTGCTAGTGGCAACGGGACAGGGTACCACGAGCAGTACTTC	CASGNGTGYHEQYF
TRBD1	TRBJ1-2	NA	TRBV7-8	TGTGCCAGCAGCTTTGGGTACGCAGGGGGCCGGGACTATGGCTACACCTTC	CASSFGYAGGRDYGYTF
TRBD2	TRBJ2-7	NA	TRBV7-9	TGTGCCAGCAGCCGGACTGCCGGGACTAGCAGTTACGAGCAGTACTTC	CASSRTAGTSSYEQYF
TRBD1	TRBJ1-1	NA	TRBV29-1	TGCAGCGGCGCTCCGGGACAGGGAACTGAAGCTTTCTTT	CSGAPGQGTEAFF
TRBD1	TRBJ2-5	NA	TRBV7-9	TGTGCCAGCAATTGGGGGACAGGGGGGGAGACCCAGTACTTC	CASNWGTGGETQYF
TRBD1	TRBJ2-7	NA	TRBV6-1	TGTGCCAGCAGTCACGGACAGGCCGGCTACGAGCAGTACTTC	CASSHGQAGYEQYF
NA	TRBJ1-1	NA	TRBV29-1	TGCAGCGTTGTTAGGGCGGGGAAAACTGAAGCTTTCTTT	CSVVRAGKTEAFF
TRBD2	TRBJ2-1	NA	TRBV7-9	TGTGCCAGCAGCGAAGGGGGCGGGGGGGACAATGAGCAGTTCTTC	CASSEGGGGDNEQFF
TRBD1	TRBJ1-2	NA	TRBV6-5	TGTGCCAGCAGCACGGACAGGGTTTCGTTTGGCTACACCTTC	CASSTDRVSFGYTF
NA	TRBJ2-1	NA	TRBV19	TGTGCCAGTAGAGTAGCGGCCGACAATGAGCAGTTCTTC	CASRVAADNEQFF
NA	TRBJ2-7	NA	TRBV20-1	TGCAGTGCAGCGGTCGACTACGAGCAGTACTTC	CSAAVDYEQYF
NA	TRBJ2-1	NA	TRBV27	TGTGCCAGCAGTTCCCCGGGAGCATTTTCGGCATTTCGCAATGAGCAGTTCTTC	CASSSPGAFSAFRNEQFF
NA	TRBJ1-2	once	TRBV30	TGTGCCTGGAAGGGGCCCACCTATGGCTACACCTTC	CAWKGPTYGYTF
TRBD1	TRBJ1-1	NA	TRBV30	TGTGCCTGGAGTGCCGTCGGACAGGGGCCTTACACTGAAGCTTTCTTT	CAWSAVGQGPYTEAFF
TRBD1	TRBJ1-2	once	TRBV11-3	TGTGCCAGCAGCTCGACAGGGGGCGTCTACACCTTC	CASSSTGGVYTF
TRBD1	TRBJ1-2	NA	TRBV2	TGTGCCAGCAGTGGGACAGGGGAGTATGGCTACACCTTC	CASSGTGEYGYTF
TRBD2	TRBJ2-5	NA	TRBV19	TGTGCCAGTAGCCCCGTAGCGGGGGGCCCGCAAGAGACCCAGTACTTC	CASSPVAGGPQETQYF
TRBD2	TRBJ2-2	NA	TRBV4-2	TGTGCCAGCAGCCGGCGGGAGCGCACCGGGGAGCTGTTTTTT	CASSRRERTGELFF
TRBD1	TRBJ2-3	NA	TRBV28	TGTGCCAGCAGTGACCCTAGGGGGCTTAGCACAGATACGCAGTATTTT	CASSDPRGLSTDTQYF
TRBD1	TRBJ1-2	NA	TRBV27	TGTGCCAGCAGTTGGGACAGGGTTTCTACTGGCTACACCTTC	CASSWDRVSTGYTF
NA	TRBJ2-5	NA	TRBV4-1	TGCGCCAGCAGCAGACTCCTAGGAGAGACCCAGTACTTC	CASSRLLGETQYF